The source of this T cell receptor beta chain is a study of T cells after posttransplantation cyclophosphamide. Overall study results and limits: Later blood repertoires were often dominated by clones from the donor CD8+ memory compartment.

Clones were sequenced by immunoSEQ multiplex PCR, and TCRdb holds only the in-frame ones, with some missing. The table records about 28,000 clones, roughly 88% of them present only once. Note on this clone: Its target is unknown.

V was clipped by 2 bases and J by 9 bases; unmatched bases: 17. The CDR3 has 18 residues. Per the germline V gene, CDR1 is SGHNT and CDR2 is YENEEA. This sequence originates from a man aged 50-60 years. The sequencing sample was made of PBMCs. The chain recombines TRBV11-3 with TRBJ2-1, with 9 bases identical to TRBD2. The CDR3 reads CASSLSHRRRGGGSEQFF. The CDR3 DNA is TGTGCCAGCAGCTTAAGTCATCGGCGGCGGGGGGGCGGAAGTGAGCAGTTCTTC.